The clone carrying this T cell receptor beta chain was seen more than once but under ten times. MiXCR, applied by TCRdb to the RT-PCR reads, yields one record per CDR3 protein. This sample has fewer than 800,000 distinct CDR3 sequences, with more than 13% found just once. The sample consisted of memory CD4+ T cells from blood. The receptor was isolated from a female donor in good health, serving as a healthy control.

DNA for the CDR3: TGTGCCAGCACTTTCGTTCAGGGCGAGGGCGGGGAGCTGTTTTTT. Its translation: CASTFVQGEGGELFF. The chain recombines TRBV12-3 or TRBV12-4 with TRBJ2-2, with D perhaps assigned TRBD1 or TRBD2 (5 bases each). The V end was cut by 7 bases, the J end by 7 bases, with 19 bases between. The CDR3 is made up of 15 amino acids.